Sequencing of this TCR beta chain was carried out in a study of T cells in Graves' hyperthyroidism and ophthalmopathy. V gave up 3 bases and J gave up 9 bases; unmatched junction bases: 7. In germline, CDR1 is SGHTA, CDR2 FQGNSA. CDR3 length equals 14 residues. RNA transcripts provided the source from which TCR beta CDR3 regions were amplified. First-round RT-PCR targeting the TCR CDR3 was performed with the HTBI primer set. TCRdb re-derived calls from the multiplex PCR reads in MiXCR, one entry per CDR3 protein. The sample has over 700,000 distinct CDR3 sequences, 38% seen once; the top ten hold 7.5% to 9.5%.

This sequence joins TRBV7-2 and TRBJ1-5; 8 positions match TRBD1. This TCR came from a man between 18 and 29 years old with Graves' hyperthyroidism. Sequenced input: blood. The CDR3 protein is CASSFRGQELPQHF. CDR3 DNA: TGTGCCAGCAGCTTTAGGGGACAGGAACTGCCCCAGCATTTT.